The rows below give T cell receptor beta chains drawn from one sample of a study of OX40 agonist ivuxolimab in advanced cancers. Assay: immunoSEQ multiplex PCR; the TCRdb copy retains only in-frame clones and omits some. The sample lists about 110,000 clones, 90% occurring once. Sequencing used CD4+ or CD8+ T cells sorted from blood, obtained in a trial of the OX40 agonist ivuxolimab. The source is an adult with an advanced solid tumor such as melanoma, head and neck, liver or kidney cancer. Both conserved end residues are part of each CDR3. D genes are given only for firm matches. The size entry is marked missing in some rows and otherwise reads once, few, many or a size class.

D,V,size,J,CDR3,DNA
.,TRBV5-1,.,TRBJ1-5,CASSPNTNQPQHF,TGCGCCAGCAGCCCCAATACCAATCAGCCCCAGCATTTT
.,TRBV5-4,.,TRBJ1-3,CASSTDGFGNTIYF,TGTGCCAGCAGCACCGACGGCTTTGGAAACACCATATATTTT
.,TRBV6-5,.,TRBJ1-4,CASSPRAGRNEKLFF,TGTGCCAGCAGTCCCCGGGCCGGTAGGAATGAAAAACTGTTTTTT
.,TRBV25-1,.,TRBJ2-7,CASSESLQGGGEQYF,TGTGCCAGCAGTGAATCTTTACAGGGTGGCGGCGAGCAGTACTTC
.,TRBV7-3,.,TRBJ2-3,CASSRSQSTDTQYF,TGTGCCAGCAGCCGTTCGCAAAGCACAGATACGCAGTATTTT
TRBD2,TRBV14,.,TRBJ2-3,CASSQILAGTDTQYF,TGTGCCAGCAGCCAGATACTAGCGGGGACAGATACGCAGTATTTT
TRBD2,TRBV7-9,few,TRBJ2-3,CASSPGGAGPFHTDTQYF,TGTGCCAGCAGCCCGGGGGGGGCCGGGCCGTTCCACACAGATACGCAGTATTTT
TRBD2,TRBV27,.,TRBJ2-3,CASLALSGGAQYF,TGTGCCAGCTTGGCCCTGTCGGGGGGGGCGCAGTATTTT
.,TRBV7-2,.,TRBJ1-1,CASSLIMNTEAFF,TGTGCCAGCAGCTTAATCATGAACACTGAAGCTTTCTTT
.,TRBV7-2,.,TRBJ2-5,CASSFAKGQETQYF,TGTGCCAGCAGCTTTGCGAAGGGGCAAGAGACCCAGTACTTC
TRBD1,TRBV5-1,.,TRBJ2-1,CASSLRGQGVGEQFF,TGCGCCAGCAGCTTGAGGGGACAGGGGGTTGGCGAGCAGTTCTTC
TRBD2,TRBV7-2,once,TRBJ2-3,CASSWVTGTSGTDTQYF,TGTGCCAGCAGTTGGGTTACCGGGACTAGCGGCACAGATACGCAGTATTTT
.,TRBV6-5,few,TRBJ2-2,CASTDLSTRTGELFF,TGTGCCAGCACTGACCTCTCGACCAGGACCGGGGAGCTGTTTTTT
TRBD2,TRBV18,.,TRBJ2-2,CASSPTGLAGTGELFF,TGTGCCAGCTCACCTACGGGACTAGCGGGCACCGGGGAGCTGTTTTTT
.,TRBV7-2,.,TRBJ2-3,CASSLLMYTDTQYF,TGTGCCAGCAGCTTATTGATGTACACAGATACGCAGTATTTT
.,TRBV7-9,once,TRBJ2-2,CASSLGAYTGELFF,TGTGCCAGCAGCTTGGGGGCCTACACCGGGGAGCTGTTTTTT
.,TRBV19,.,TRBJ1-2,CASSIEQGSGGYTF,TGTGCCAGTAGTATAGAGCAGGGGTCTGGAGGCTACACCTTC
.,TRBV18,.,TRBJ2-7,CASSLRRDSVYEQYF,TGTGCCAGCTCACTAAGGCGGGACAGTGTCTACGAGCAGTACTTC
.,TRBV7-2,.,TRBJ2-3,CASSLVKGYTDTQYF,TGTGCCAGCAGCTTAGTGAAGGGCTACACAGATACGCAGTATTTT
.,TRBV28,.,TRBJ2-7,CASSLSDRGTTYEQYF,TGTGCCAGCAGTTTGTCAGACCGGGGGACAACCTACGAGCAGTACTTC
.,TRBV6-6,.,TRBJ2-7,CASKGAGGIEQYF,TGTGCCAGCAAGGGGGCGGGGGGCATCGAGCAGTACTTC
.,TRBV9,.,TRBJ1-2,CASSVEPVSGYTF,TGTGCCAGCAGCGTAGAGCCAGTGAGTGGCTACACCTTC
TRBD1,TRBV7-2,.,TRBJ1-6,CASSSPGGNSPLHF,TGTGCCAGCAGCTCCCCAGGGGGGAATTCACCCCTCCACTTT
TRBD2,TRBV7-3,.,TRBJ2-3,CASSPLTSGRRNTQYF,TGTGCCAGCAGCCCGCTGACTAGCGGCCGTCGTAATACGCAGTATTTT
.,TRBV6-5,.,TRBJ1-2,CASSPRQGIGGYTF,TGTGCCAGCAGTCCCCGGCAGGGGATCGGGGGCTACACCTTC
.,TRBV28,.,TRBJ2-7,CASSYQVPSSYEQYF,TGTGCCAGCAGTTATCAAGTTCCGAGCTCCTACGAGCAGTACTTC
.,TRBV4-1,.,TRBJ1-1,CASSKQVNTEAFF,TGCGCCAGCAGTAAACAGGTGAACACTGAAGCTTTCTTT
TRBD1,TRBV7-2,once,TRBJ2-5,CASSSPDRGETQYF,TGTGCCAGCAGCTCGCCGGACAGGGGCGAGACCCAGTACTTC